The present T cell receptor beta chain was sequenced within a study of T cells in Graves' hyperthyroidism and ophthalmopathy. The wider study: Peripheral blood collection took place at initial diagnosis, before any treatment.

RNA transcripts gave rise to amplified TCR beta CDR3 regions. Researchers ran a first-round RT-PCR on the TCR CDR3 using the HTBI primer set. From the multiplex PCR reads, TCRdb called clonotypes with MiXCR, one entry per CDR3 protein. Of about 600,000 distinct CDR3 sequences in the sample, 14% were seen once. Fresh peripheral blood, approximately 10 ml, yielded the PBMCs. As to this clonotype: Germline is not matched at one junction end, which may reflect a read error.

Sequencing was carried out using blood. This clonotype was obtained from a woman between 18 and 29 years old with Graves' ophthalmopathy.

Here the CDR3 reads CASSYSKGLASTGELSF. In DNA, the CDR3 is TGTGCCAGCAGTTACTCGAAGGGACTAGCGAGCACCGGGGAGCTGTCTTTT. The V gene is TRBV6-5, the J gene TRBJ2-2, with TRBD2 matching 10 bases. Germline-derived CDR1 and CDR2 are MNHEY and SVGAGI. The CDR3 contains 17 residues.